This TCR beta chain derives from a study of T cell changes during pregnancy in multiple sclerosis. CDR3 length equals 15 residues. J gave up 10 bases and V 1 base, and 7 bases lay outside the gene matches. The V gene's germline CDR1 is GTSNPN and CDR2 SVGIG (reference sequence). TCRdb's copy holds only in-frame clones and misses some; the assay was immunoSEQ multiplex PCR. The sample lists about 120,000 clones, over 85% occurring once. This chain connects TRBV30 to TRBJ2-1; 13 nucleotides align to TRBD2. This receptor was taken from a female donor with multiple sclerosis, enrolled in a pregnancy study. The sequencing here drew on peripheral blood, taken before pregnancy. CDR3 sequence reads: CAWSELPGLAGEQFF. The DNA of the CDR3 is TGTGCCTGGAGTGAGTTACCGGGACTAGCGGGGGAGCAGTTCTTC. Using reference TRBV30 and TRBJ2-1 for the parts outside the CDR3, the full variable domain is SQTIHQWPATLVQPVGSPLSLECTVEGTSNPNLYWYRQAAGRGLQLLFYSVGIGQISSEVPQNLSASRPQDRQFILSSKKLLLSDSGFYLCAWSELPGLAGEQFFGPGTRLTVL.